One and the same sample provided the 22 T cell receptor beta chains below, sequenced in a study of blood T cell repertoires in COVID-19 (dated by TCRdb to about 2020). To prepare the library, the immunoSEQ multiplex PCR assay was applied. The table was pulled from immuneACCESS by TCRdb, which kept in-frame rearrangements only. Such tables lose some clones; where checked, under half of the loss comes from unresolved V genes, and the rest has no known cause. This sample is represented by about 200,000 clones; more than 75% of them were singletons. The top ten clones comprise around 2.7% of the sample. Input material: peripheral blood. The receptors were sampled from a man in his sixties with acute or convalescent COVID-19.

The chain links TRBV19 to TRBJ2-3, with TRBD2 matching 9 bases. V was pared by 3 bases and J by 4 bases, with 11 bases of the junction left unmatched. This CDR3 has 17 residues. Germline V gene lookup returns CDR1 LNHDA and CDR2 SQIVND (reference sequence). In DNA, the CDR3 is TGTGCCAGTAGTATGGGGCTCGGCAGCGGGGGGCCAGATACGCAGTATTTT. This codes for CASSMGLGSGGPDTQYF.

The CDR3 DNA follows: TGCGCCAGCAGCCCCACCCGGACAGGGGGCTCTCAAGAGACCCAGTACTTC. It yields the protein CASSPTRTGGSQETQYF. The chain uses TRBV5-1 and TRBJ2-5; 11 nucleotides align to TRBD1. Germline assignment: CDR1 SGHRS and CDR2 YFSETQ. After removal of 4 bases from V and 2 bases from J, the junction contained 10 bases not matched to a gene. The CDR3 has 17 residues.

Only one count was recorded for this clone. The genes are TRBV5-4 and TRBJ2-1; 7 nucleotides agree with TRBD2. The CDR3 consists of 14 residues. Germline CDR1 is SGHNT and CDR2 is YYREEE (reference sequence). The ends lost 3 bases at V and 5 bases at J; junction bases unmatched: 5. The CDR3 is CASSSPGTNNEQFF. CDR3 sequence (DNA): TGTGCCAGCAGCTCACCCGGGACTAACAATGAGCAGTTCTTC.

In this sample, this clone turned up a few times. V and J are TRBV14 and TRBJ1-5, with D hard to call. CDR3 length: 14 residues. V lost 1 base and J lost 2, with 6 bases in between. Per the germline V gene, CDR1 is SGHDN and CDR2 is FVKESK. The CDR3 protein is CASSQVGGNQPQHF. Written as DNA, the CDR3 is TGTGCCAGCAGCCAAGTCGGGGGCAATCAGCCCCAGCATTTT.

The CDR3, as DNA: TGCAGCGTTGACAGTCGAAGCTCCTACAATGAGCAGTTCTTC. It encodes CSVDSRSSYNEQFF. The chain is built from TRBV29-1 and TRBJ2-1; D gene uncertain. CDR1 is SQVTM and CDR2 is ANQGSEA in the germline V gene. This CDR3 is built from 14 residues. Trimming pared 3 bases from V and 0 bases from J, leaving 9 bases between.

CDR3 nucleotides: TGCGCAGGGGGACAGCCCGGCCAGCAGTTCTTC. Its translation is CAGGQPGQQFF. This rearrangement joins TRBV20-1 to TRBJ2-1; 7 nucleotides align to TRBD1. This CDR3 comprises 11 residues. In germline, CDR1 is DFQATT, CDR2 SNEGSKA (reference sequence).

This rearrangement joins TRBV3-1 (or the pseudogene TRBV3-2) to TRBJ2-2, with a possible D match to TRBD1 (5 bases). V lost 0 bases and J lost 6, with 17 bases in between. The length of the CDR3 is 17 residues. CDR1 is LGHDT, CDR2 YNNKEL, per germline (reference sequence). CDR3 sequence reads: CASSQDRQRSSSGELFF. CDR3 in DNA: TGTGCCAGCAGCCAAGATCGACAGAGGAGCTCCTCCGGGGAGCTGTTTTTT.

The chain combines TRBV2 with TRBJ2-2, with 7 bases matching TRBD2. Trimming cost V 3 bases and J 6 bases; bases outside gene matches: 10. The CDR3 covers 16 residues. From germline, CDR1 is SNHLY and CDR2 FYNNEI. CDR3: CASSDLRGVLAGELFF. The CDR3 region has the DNA TGTGCCAGCAGTGACCTCCGGGGGGTCCTTGCCGGGGAGCTGTTTTTT.

V and J are TRBV5-6 and TRBJ2-5; 9 bases align to TRBD1. This CDR3 is 18 amino acids long. V gave up 3 bases and J gave up 0 bases; unmatched junction bases: 12. From germline, CDR1 is SGHDT and CDR2 YYEEEE. The CDR3 is CASSSSGQGYSHQETQYF. CDR3 nucleotides: TGTGCCAGCAGCTCATCGGGACAGGGCTATTCCCACCAAGAGACCCAGTACTTC.

The rearrangement uses TRBV24-1 and TRBJ2-2; D gene ambiguous. The germline V gene encodes CDR1 KGHDR and CDR2 SFDVKD. The CDR3 totals 16 residues. V was pared by 2 bases and J by 3 bases, with 12 bases between. Written as DNA, the CDR3 is TGTGCCACCAGTGATTCTGGAGTGGTCGACACCGGGGAGCTGTTTTTT. This translates into CATSDSGVVDTGELFF.

The chain carries TRBV5-1 and TRBJ2-5, with 10 bases lining up with TRBD1. Germline-derived CDR1 and CDR2 are SGHRS and YFSETQ. CDR3 length equals 15 residues. Losses at the gene ends were 4 bases for V and 7 bases for J; bases not matched to a gene: 10. DNA of the CDR3: TGCGCCAGCAGCCGTGGTAGCGGACAGGGGGGGACCCAGTACTTC. This encodes CASSRGSGQGGTQYF.

This chain links TRBV6-2 or TRBV6-3 with TRBJ2-7; 8 nucleotides match TRBD2. V was clipped by 5 bases and J by 2 bases; unmatched bases: 2. Per the germline V gene, CDR1 is MNHEY and CDR2 is SVGEGT. The CDR3 is made up of 13 amino acids. CDR3 amino acids: CASSAGLAYEQYF. CDR3 nucleotide sequence: TGTGCCAGCAGTGCGGGACTAGCCTACGAGCAGTACTTC.

V gene TRBV29-1 combines with J gene TRBJ1-2; D is uncertain. The CDR3 covers 11 residues. Germline-derived CDR1 and CDR2 are SQVTM and ANQGSEA. V lost 2 bases to trimming and J lost 7 bases, with 8 bases between them. The DNA for the CDR3 is TGCAGCGTTGAAACTCGGGGTGGCTACACCTTC. It is translated as CSVETRGGYTF.

This clone was detected only once. V and J are TRBV24-1 and TRBJ1-5; 7 bases agree with TRBD1. There are 16 residues in the CDR3. J was trimmed by 9 bases and V by 2 bases; bases with no gene match: 12. Germline V gene data show CDR1 as KGHDR and CDR2 as SFDVKD. The CDR3 DNA follows: TGTGCCACCAGTGATTCCCGACAGGGAGCGAGCGCGCCCCAGCATTTT. Its translation: CATSDSRQGASAPQHF.

The chain carries TRBV12-5 and TRBJ2-2; 8 positions agree with TRBD1. The CDR3 extends over 14 amino acids. CDR1 is LGHNT, CDR2 FRNRAP, per germline. The junction had 2 bases not matched to a gene; V was cut back by 7 bases and J by 1 base. The CDR3 here is CASAGQGNTGELFF. The CDR3 DNA reads as TGTGCTAGTGCTGGACAGGGGAACACCGGGGAGCTGTTTTTT.

This chain uses TRBV28 with TRBJ2-7, with 9 bases aligning to TRBD2. The CDR3 runs 14 residues. CDR1 MDHEN and CDR2 SYDVKM come from the germline V gene. The junction had 6 bases not matched to a gene; V was cut back by 6 bases and J by 3 bases. CDR3 sequence: CASSRGGEYYEQYF. The CDR3 DNA reads as TGTGCCAGCAGCCGCGGGGGGGAGTACTACGAGCAGTACTTC.

The CDR3 sequence is CASGSGVGTDTQYF. CDR3 nucleotide sequence: TGTGCCAGCGGCAGCGGGGTCGGCACAGATACGCAGTATTTT. The V gene is TRBV7-9, the J gene TRBJ2-3; 7 nucleotides match TRBD2. The germline CDR1 and CDR2 sequences are SEHNR and FQNEAQ (reference sequence). The CDR3 is made up of 14 amino acids. The V segment lost 8 bases and the J segment 1 base; nucleotides outside the gene matches: 6.

J is TRBJ1-4 and V is TRBV5-1, with D perhaps TRBD1 (6 bases). The germline gives CDR1 SGHRS, CDR2 YFSETQ. Trimming took 3 bases from V and 5 from J, leaving 14 bases between them. This CDR3 has 15 amino acids. The CDR3 sequence: CASSSEGGNNEKLFF. In DNA form, the CDR3 reads TGCGCCAGCAGCTCCGAGGGGGGGAACAATGAAAAACTGTTTTTT.

This clone was detected only a few times. This sequence joins TRBV6-5 and TRBJ2-7, with D possibly TRBD1 on 6 matching bases. V lost 6 bases and J lost 5, with 17 bases in between. The CDR3 spans 14 residues. Per the germline V gene, CDR1 is MNHEY and CDR2 is SVGAGI. The CDR3 nucleotides read TGTGCCAGCAGCGGACAGCCAAATGGGGACGAGCAGTACTTC. Protein product: CASSGQPNGDEQYF.

V is TRBV7-9 and J is TRBJ2-7, with 8 positions matching TRBD1. CDR3 length: 14 residues. The V gene's germline CDR1 is SEHNR and CDR2 FQNEAQ (reference sequence). Trimming took 5 bases from V and 8 from J; bases not matched to a gene: 11. The CDR3 here is CASSPGQGAPKQYF. CDR3 bases: TGTGCCAGCAGCCCCGGACAGGGAGCCCCCAAGCAGTACTTC.

V and J are TRBV10-3 and TRBJ2-7, with a weak D call TRBD1 (5 bases). Trimming removed 0 bases from V and 0 bases from J, with 15 bases in between. Germline V gives CDR1 ENHRY, CDR2 SYGVKD. The CDR3 loop spans 17 amino acids. DNA of the CDR3: TGTGCCATCAGTGAGTCAGAAGGGGAAACATTCTCCTACGAGCAGTACTTC. This encodes CAISESEGETFSYEQYF.

The V gene is TRBV6-6, the J gene TRBJ2-7, with D unresolved. Deletions cut 5 bases from V and 5 bases from J, with 16 bases between. Germline V lookup: CDR1 MNHNY, CDR2 SVGAGI (reference sequence). The CDR3 totals 14 residues. CDR3 coding DNA: TGTGCCAGCAGTCCCTCGGGTCCAGTCCACGAGCAGTACTTC. Translation gives CASSPSGPVHEQYF.